This T cell receptor beta chain originates from a study of T cell responses to AZD1222 COVID-19 vaccine. General study points: A mostly white British donor set with more females was recruited, and clonal diversity was possibly underestimated. No day 14 peak samples; only post-peak repertoires were characterized.

Using immunoSEQ multiplex PCR, the repertoire was profiled, and TCRdb retains in-frame clones only, with some absent. The sample yields 150,000 to 200,000 clones, around nine tenths seen once. Turning to this clone: The target antigen is unknown.

Between the trimmed V and J ends, which lost 0 bases and 4 bases, there was a span of 16 bases. CDR1 and CDR2 (germline): LGHNA, YSLEER. The CDR3 extends over 18 amino acids. The sample in question was peripheral blood, obtained on day 0 of AZD1222 vaccination. This sequence was found in an adult in good health. This sequence joins TRBV4-3 and TRBJ1-6; the D is unclear. In nucleotides, the CDR3 is TGCGCCAGCAGCCAAGAAACGCAGCCGGGGTTTTATAATTCACCCCTCCACTTT. Translation gives CASSQETQPGFYNSPLHF.